The sequence of this T cell receptor beta chain was determined in a study of blood T cell repertoires in COVID-19. Looking at the study overall: T cells, B-cell-depleted T cells, or PBMCs provided the cDNA or gDNA that served as material.

The protocol was immunoSEQ multiplex PCR, while the TCRdb copy is restricted to in-frame clones and leaves out a portion. The sample lists tens of thousands of clones, about 90% occurring once. Germline V lookup: CDR1 DFQATT, CDR2 SNEGSKA (reference sequence). The V gene end was trimmed by 3 bases and the J gene end by 2 bases; junction bases not matched to a gene: 1. The CDR3 is 13 amino acids. This rearrangement joins TRBV20-1 to TRBJ1-3; 7 bases align to TRBD1. Sequenced input: peripheral blood. The receptor's source is a man between 65 and 85 years old with acute or convalescent COVID-19. The CDR3 loop reads CSASGQAGNTIYF. CDR3 nucleotides: TGCAGTGCTAGTGGACAGGCTGGAAACACCATATATTTT.